This T cell receptor (beta chain) was identified during a study of blood T cell repertoires in COVID-19. Study as a whole: From the United States, Italy and Spain came samples of acute and convalescent COVID-19.

The CDR3 spans 15 residues. V was shortened by 7 bases and J by 3 bases, with 18 bases between the two germline ends. The V gene's germline CDR1 is MNHEY and CDR2 SVGAGI. Sequenced by immunoSEQ multiplex PCR; TCRdb stores in-frame clones only, minus some. This table holds approximately 290,000 clones, roughly nine tenths found once. Patients at the Seattle site were enrolled during active infection and followed longitudinally. This clonotype originated in a woman in her twenties or thirties with COVID-19, enrolled during active disease. This chain joins TRBV6-5 and TRBJ1-1; possible D gene TRBD1, 6 bases. Sequenced input: peripheral blood. The chain's CDR3 is CASITTGSQDTEAFF. DNA for the CDR3: TGTGCCAGCATTACCACAGGGAGTCAGGACACTGAAGCTTTCTTT.